A single sample gave rise to the 30 T cell receptor beta chains below, sequenced in a study of T cells in Graves' hyperthyroidism and ophthalmopathy. Amplification of TCR beta CDR3 regions was performed using RNA transcripts as template. The primer set for the first-round RT-PCR of the TCR CDR3 was HTBI. TCRdb re-called the multiplex PCR reads with MiXCR, one entry per CDR3 protein. The table lists nearly 750,000 distinct CDR3 sequences, just over 35% of them singletons. The material sequenced was blood. These receptors were taken from a woman between 40 and 50 years old with Graves' hyperthyroidism.

The count of this clonotype is one. The DNA of the CDR3 is TGTGCCAGCAGGGTAGACGGTAGGAGCACTGAAGCTTTCTTT. This codes for CASRVDGRSTEAFF. This chain uses TRBV12-3 or TRBV12-4 with TRBJ1-1; D is unresolved. The ends were cut back, 6 bases at V and 4 bases at J, with 15 bases in the middle. This CDR3 spans 14 amino acids.

Remarks on this clonotype: This may come from a read error, since a much larger clone is one base off. The CDR3 nucleotides read TGTGCCATCAGTCCCAGTGGGTATAGCAATCAGCCCCAGCATTTT. This translates into CAISPSGYSNQPQHF. The chain links TRBV10-3 to TRBJ1-5; D gene unclear. Germline V gives CDR1 ENHRY, CDR2 SYGVKD. The ends were cut back, 5 bases at V and 0 bases at J, with 11 bases in the middle. The CDR3 is 15 residues long.

This clonotype was counted a few times. CDR3 region: CASSLSNMNTEAFF. The DNA of the CDR3 is TGTGCCAGCAGTTTAAGCAATATGAACACTGAAGCTTTCTTT. V and J are TRBV12-3 or TRBV12-4 and TRBJ1-1; D is uncertain. V dropped 2 bases and J dropped 0 bases, with 7 bases sitting between them. The CDR3 spans 14 residues.

The chain employs TRBV20-1 and TRBJ2-2, with TRBD1 matching 8 bases. Germline V lookup: CDR1 DFQATT, CDR2 SNEGSKA (reference sequence). V trimming: 6 bases; J trimming: 6 bases; junction bases outside the gene matches: 9. The CDR3 is 14 residues long. The CDR3 protein is CSANRDRRSGELFF. The CDR3, as DNA: TGCAGTGCAAACCGGGACAGGAGGTCCGGGGAGCTGTTTTTT.

This clonotype was seen more than once but under ten times. The V call is TRBV7-9, the J call TRBJ1-1, with D unclear. The germline V and J ends were trimmed by 3 bases and 0 bases, with 8 bases remaining between them. CDR1 and CDR2 (germline): SEHNR, FQNEAQ (reference sequence). This CDR3 spans 14 amino acids. CDR3 nucleotides: TGTGCCAGCAGCTTCGGCCGATTGAACACTGAAGCTTTCTTT. Its protein is CASSFGRLNTEAFF.

The table lists this clonotype with a count of one. The chain couples TRBV29-1 to TRBJ2-5, with D perhaps TRBD1 (6 bases). The germline V gene has CDR1 SQVTM and CDR2 ANQGSEA. The CDR3 is made up of 16 amino acids. Trimming stripped 4 bases from V and 5 bases from J, with 23 bases between. Here the CDR3 DNA reads TGCAGCGTTGTGTGGGGGAACAGGGCGTATCGGGAGACCCAGTACTTC. Protein: CSVVWGNRAYRETQYF.

This rearrangement joins TRBV27 to TRBJ1-5; D uncertain. There are 12 residues in the CDR3. Germline CDR1 MNHEY, CDR2 SMNVEV (reference sequence). The V end lost 8 bases, the J end lost 5 bases, and 10 bases lay between the germline ends. This CDR3 reads CASGYLDQPQHF. The DNA for the CDR3 is TGTGCCAGCGGGTACCTGGATCAGCCCCAGCATTTT.

This chain uses TRBV7-2 with TRBJ2-7; 7 bases are a match to TRBD1. Trimming at V came to 5 bases and at J to 2 bases, leaving 6 bases not matched to a gene. CDR1 is SGHTA and CDR2 is FQGNSA in the germline V gene. The CDR3 totals 14 residues. The CDR3 loop is CASSPGQNTYEQYF. The CDR3 DNA sequence: TGTGCCAGCAGCCCGGGACAGAATACCTACGAGCAGTACTTC.

On this clonotype: The germline gene is not matched at one end of the junction; a read error may be the cause. The chain carries TRBV10-1 and TRBJ2-7; 8 bases fit TRBD1. The CDR3 spans 15 residues. CDR1 and CDR2 from the germline V gene are WNHNN and SYGVQD (reference sequence). The CDR3 is CASRSGQGPLLEQYF. The CDR3 coding sequence is TGTGCCAGCAGAAGTGGACAGGGTCCTCTTTTAGAGCAGTACTTC.

The chain employs TRBV4-1 and TRBJ1-1; D is undetermined. Trimming removed 0 bases from V and 0 bases from J, with 11 bases in between. The CDR3 runs 16 residues. CDR1 MGHRA and CDR2 YSYEKL come from the germline V gene. The CDR3 is CASSQEPRKMNTEAFF. The CDR3 nucleotides read TGCGCCAGCAGCCAAGAACCGAGGAAGATGAACACTGAAGCTTTCTTT.

The chain couples TRBV6-5 to TRBJ1-1, with 10 bases fitting TRBD1. Germline CDR1 is MNHEY and CDR2 is SVGAGI. With V trimmed by 9 bases and J by 5 bases, 9 bases remained unmatched. CDR3 length equals 14 residues. CDR3: CASTGQGTGTEAFF. CDR3 coding DNA: TGTGCCAGTACGGGACAGGGGACGGGGACTGAAGCTTTCTTT.

This clonotype appeared many times. V and J are TRBV5-5 and TRBJ1-5; D not certain. The V gene's germline CDR1 is SGHKS and CDR2 YYEKEE (reference sequence). Trimming shortened V by 4 bases and J by 6 bases, and 11 bases separated the two germline ends. The CDR3 spans 13 residues. The CDR3 nucleotides read TGTGCCAGCAGCCCCTGGGCGGGTCAGCCCCAGCATTTT. Translated: CASSPWAGQPQHF.

In this sample, this clonotype turned up a few times. The chain uses TRBV7-3 and TRBJ2-5; 7 positions agree with TRBD2. The CDR3 is 17 residues long. CDR1 and CDR2 from the germline V gene are SGHTA and FQGTGA. V dropped 1 base and J dropped 4; count of bases not matched to a gene: 12. The CDR3 DNA sequence: TGTGCCAGCAGCTTAAACGGGGGAGGGGTGTCAGTAGAGACCCAGTACTTC. This translates into CASSLNGGGVSVETQYF. Full variable domain (outside the CDR3, taken from reference TRBV7-3 and TRBJ2-5): GAGVSQTPSNKVTEKGKYVELRCDPISGHTALYWYRQSLGQGPEFLIYFQGTGAADDSGLPNDRFFAVRPEGSVSTLKIQRTERGDSAVYLCASSLNGGGVSVETQYFGPGTRLLVL.

DNA for the CDR3: TGTGCCACCGAGACAGGGGATCAGCCCCAGCATTTT. Its protein product is CATETGDQPQHF. The chain employs TRBV10-3 and TRBJ1-5; 8 nucleotides match TRBD1. Germline CDR1 and CDR2: ENHRY and SYGVKD. The CDR3 has 12 amino acids. V gave up 10 bases and J gave up 5 bases; unmatched junction bases: 4.

The rearrangement joins TRBV10-3 to TRBJ2-6; D remains unclear. Germline V gives CDR1 ENHRY, CDR2 SYGVKD. The V and J ends lost 4 bases and 18 bases respectively, with 4 bases between them. The CDR3 runs to 8 residues. CDR3 in DNA: TGTGCCATCAGTGGCCGGACTTTC. This encodes CAISGRTF.

The chain has TRBV5-1 and TRBJ2-7; the D gene is possibly TRBD1 (7 bases). CDR1 is SGHRS and CDR2 is YFSETQ in the germline V gene. The length of the CDR3 is 19 residues. V lost 2 bases and J 3 bases, leaving 27 bases between the germline ends. The CDR3 region has the DNA TGCGCCAGCAGCTTCCGGACTACGTATGACAGGGAAGATTACTACGAGCAGTACTTC. It is translated as CASSFRTTYDREDYYEQYF.

This sequence joins TRBV7-9 and TRBJ2-7, with 8 bases that match TRBD2. V shed 7 bases and J 3 bases; nucleotides not matched to a gene: 5. Germline V gene lookup returns CDR1 SEHNR and CDR2 FQNEAQ (reference sequence). The CDR3 sequence is 13 residues long. The CDR3 loop reads CASTGGADYEQYF. Written as DNA, the CDR3 is TGTGCCAGCACCGGGGGGGCAGACTACGAGCAGTACTTC. Filled out from reference TRBV7-9 and TRBJ2-7, the complete variable domain reads DTGVSQNPRHKITKRGQNVTFRCDPISEHNRLYWYRQTLGQGPEFLTYFQNEAQLEKSRLLSDRFSAERPKGSFSTLEIQRTEQGDSAMYLCASTGGADYEQYFGPGTRLTVT.

This clonotype was seen repeatedly, ten times or more. The chain couples TRBV20-1 to TRBJ2-7; possible D gene TRBD1, 5 bases. The CDR3 runs 14 residues. V was shortened by 7 bases and J by 5 bases, with 21 bases between the two germline ends. The V gene's germline CDR1 is DFQATT and CDR2 SNEGSKA (reference sequence). The CDR3 nucleotides read TGCAGTGGCACACCCACAGGTCCGGTGGACGAGCAGTACTTC. Translation gives CSGTPTGPVDEQYF.

V is TRBV19 and J is TRBJ1-2; D is perhaps TRBD1 (5 bases). Trimming stripped 6 bases from V and 8 bases from J, with 19 bases between. There are 14 residues in the CDR3. In germline, CDR1 is LNHDA, CDR2 SQIVND (reference sequence). In nucleotides, the CDR3 is TGTGCCAGTAGACCTGGGGCCAGGGACGAAGGCTACACCTTC. Translation gives CASRPGARDEGYTF.

This clonotype was detected a few times. V is TRBV7-9 and J is TRBJ1-5; weak D call: TRBD1 (6 bases). The CDR3 loop spans 16 amino acids. Germline lookup yields CDR1 SEHNR and CDR2 FQNEAQ (reference sequence). The V gene lost 2 bases and the J gene lost 2 bases, with 13 bases spanning the gap. The CDR3 DNA sequence: TGTGCCAGCAGCTTATTTGCAGGGGCGGGCAATCAGCCCCAGCATTTT. Its translation is CASSLFAGAGNQPQHF.

The chain joins TRBV11-2 to TRBJ1-1; no clear D gene. Per germline, CDR1 SGHAT and CDR2 FQNNGV. The CDR3 is made up of 12 amino acids. The V and J ends lost 5 bases and 4 bases respectively, with 8 bases between them. In DNA, the CDR3 is TGTGCCAGCAGCGGGTTGGCCACTGAAGCTTTCTTT. Translation: CASSGLATEAFF.

This clonotype came up once. Likely a read error: the CDR3 ends without its conserved phenylalanine or tryptophan. The rearrangement uses TRBV14 and TRBJ2-5; D is ambiguous. The CDR3 spans 14 residues. Trimming pared 0 bases from V and 3 bases from J, leaving 8 bases between. CDR1 SGHDN and CDR2 FVKESK come from the germline V gene. The CDR3 is CASSQDWTEETQYL. The CDR3 region has the DNA TGTGCCAGCAGCCAAGATTGGACGGAAGAGACCCAGTACCTC.

This clonotype was observed a handful of times. The chain employs TRBV6-5 and TRBJ2-5, with a possible D match to TRBD2 (7 bases). There are 14 residues in the CDR3. Trimming stripped 5 bases from V and 5 bases from J, with 15 bases between. Germline V gene data show CDR1 as MNHEY and CDR2 as SVGAGI. CDR3 nucleotide sequence: TGTGCCAGCAGTGGTGGGGGGGCGGAGGAGACCCAGTACTTC. It specifies CASSGGGAEETQYF.

This clonotype was seen ten or more times. The V call is TRBV24-1, the J call TRBJ1-4; 9 nucleotides line up with TRBD1. Germline assignment: CDR1 KGHDR and CDR2 SFDVKD. This CDR3 comprises 14 residues. The V segment lost 5 bases and the J segment 6 bases; nucleotides outside the gene matches: 3. CDR3 nucleotides: TGTGCCACCAGTGGGACAGGGGACGATGAAAAACTGTTTTTT. Translation gives CATSGTGDDEKLFF.

This clonotype has ten or more counts. The CDR3 loop is CASSYTPGAGANVLTF. The CDR3, as DNA: TGTGCCAGCAGTTACACACCGGGAGCTGGGGCCAACGTCCTGACTTTC. V usage is TRBV6-5 and J usage is TRBJ2-6; D may be TRBD2 (6 bases). The CDR3 is 16 amino acids. Germline V CDR1 and CDR2: MNHEY, SVGAGI. Trimming removed 2 bases from V and 2 bases from J, with 10 bases in between.

This clonotype was observed a single time. The chain carries TRBV4-3 and TRBJ1-5, with D possibly TRBD1 on 5 matching bases. The CDR3 covers 17 residues. Germline CDR1 and CDR2: LGHNA and YSLEER. V shed 1 base and J shed 3 bases, with 16 bases lying between them. CDR3 nucleotides: TGCGCCAGCAGCCAAGGTATCCACGGACACTTCAATCAGCCCCAGCATTTT. This codes for CASSQGIHGHFNQPQHF.

This chain connects TRBV20-1 to TRBJ2-1; 7 bases fit TRBD1. This CDR3 region has 14 residues. Germline V gene sequence: CDR1 DFQATT, CDR2 SNEGSKA (reference sequence). Germline trimming cut 5 bases from V and 2 bases from J; bases unmatched to any gene: 6. CDR3 residues: CSAGSGGPYNEQFF. CDR3 sequence (DNA): TGCAGTGCTGGTTCAGGGGGACCCTACAATGAGCAGTTCTTC.

The chain couples TRBV10-1 to TRBJ2-3; no clear D gene. V shed 3 bases and J shed 4 bases, with 8 bases lying between them. CDR1 WNHNN and CDR2 SYGVQD come from the germline V gene (reference sequence). The CDR3 consists of 13 residues. Here the CDR3 reads CASSDSDADTQYF. The CDR3 DNA is TGCGCCAGCAGTGATAGTGACGCAGATACGCAGTATTTT.

This clonotype occurred many times. This rearrangement joins TRBV28 to TRBJ1-5; a weak D match, TRBD1 (5 bases). CDR3 length: 16 residues. Between the trimmed V and J ends, which lost 6 bases and 0 bases, there was a span of 15 bases. Germline V gene sequence: CDR1 MDHEN, CDR2 SYDVKM. The CDR3 loop reads CASSPIDRNSNQPQHF. CDR3 nucleotides: TGTGCCAGCAGCCCAATTGACAGAAATAGCAATCAGCCCCAGCATTTT.

The V and J genes are TRBV13 and TRBJ2-2; D is possibly TRBD1 (5 bases). The CDR3 consists of 15 residues. The germline V gene has CDR1 PRHDT and CDR2 FYEKMQ (reference sequence). V lost 2 bases and J 7 bases, leaving 14 bases between the germline ends. The CDR3 reads CASSLKGEPGGELFF. The CDR3 nucleotides are TGTGCCAGCAGCTTAAAAGGGGAACCGGGCGGGGAGCTGTTTTTT.